The clone carrying this T cell receptor (beta chain) occurred once. Original processing notes: The authors estimated nucleated cell counts from reference gene primer amplification. Using immunoSEQ multiplex PCR, the repertoire was profiled, and TCRdb retains in-frame clones only, with some absent. That table is the source of V, J and clone size, and D and trimming were worked out from the DNA. The sample yields around 140,000 clones, approximately 80% seen once. The sample originates from a study of blood T cell repertoires in COVID-19. Study overall: T cells, B-cell-depleted T cells, or PBMCs supplied cDNA or gDNA.

The TCR sequence derives from a man in his 70s who had recovered from COVID-19. Sequenced material: peripheral blood.

The CDR3 protein is CASSRGATNEKLFF. The CDR3 nucleotides are TGTGCCAGCAGCCGCGGTGCAACTAATGAAAAACTGTTTTTT. This sequence joins TRBV7-9 and TRBJ1-4; no clear D. Per germline, CDR1 SEHNR and CDR2 FQNEAQ (reference sequence). The CDR3 is 14 residues long. The V and J ends lost 5 bases and 0 bases respectively, with 7 bases between them.